The next 26 T cell receptor beta chains were all read from a single sample in a study of shared clonotypes between healthy human individuals. Measured with immunoSEQ multiplex PCR; TCRdb has only the in-frame clones, and not every one. The repertoire includes about 680,000 clones, 74% of them detected once, and 1.5% to 2% sits in the top ten. Sequencing was performed on memory CD4+ T cells sorted from blood. Stated subset: CD45RA-negative fraction. The receptors were sampled from a woman under 40 in good health.

The V call is TRBV29-1, the J call TRBJ1-2; D unclear. The CDR3 spans 10 residues. V was pared by 3 bases and J by 7 bases, with 6 bases between. Germline-derived CDR1 and CDR2 are SQVTM and ANQGSEA. The DNA of the CDR3 is TGCAGCGTTGATCATGCTGGCTACACCTTC. Its protein is CSVDHAGYTF.

The chain links TRBV6-1 to TRBJ1-2; D not resolved. V shed 3 bases and J shed 10 bases, with 9 bases lying between them. Germline V CDR1 and CDR2: MNHNS, SASEGT. CDR3 length: 11 residues. CDR3 nucleotides: TGTGCCAGCAGTGATTTCTCTTCCTACACCTTC. Translation gives CASSDFSSYTF.

This clone has at least ten counts. The chain recombines TRBV11-2 with TRBJ2-7, with TRBD2 matching 7 bases. After removal of 4 bases from V and 4 bases from J, the junction contained 10 bases not matched to a gene. Per germline, CDR1 SGHAT and CDR2 FQNNGV. The CDR3 runs 15 residues. The CDR3 DNA reads as TGTGCCAGCAGCTGGACCAGCGGGACGGGTTACGAGCAGTACTTC. This gives the protein CASSWTSGTGYEQYF.

The V gene is TRBV29-1, the J gene TRBJ2-7; D unresolved. This CDR3 is 11 amino acids long. V was pared by 4 bases and J by 4 bases, with 8 bases between. Germline V gene sequence: CDR1 SQVTM, CDR2 ANQGSEA. In DNA form, the CDR3 reads TGCAGCGTTGGGAGAGAATACGAGCAGTACTTC. Amino acid sequence: CSVGREYEQYF.

Only one count was recorded for this clone. CDR3 residues: CASSLGTNSNYGYTF. The DNA for the CDR3 is TGCGCCAGCAGCTTAGGGACAAACTCTAACTATGGCTACACCTTC. V is TRBV5-1 and J is TRBJ1-2; maybe TRBD1 (6 bases). V was clipped by 2 bases and J by 0 bases, with 11 bases between them. Germline assignment: CDR1 SGHRS and CDR2 YFSETQ. The CDR3 length is 15 residues.

The chain couples TRBV11-2 to TRBJ2-1; the D is unclear. The CDR3 totals 15 residues. V was shortened by 1 base and J by 3 bases, with 10 bases between the two germline ends. The germline gives CDR1 SGHAT, CDR2 FQNNGV. The CDR3 is CASSLGQALYNEQFF. The CDR3 DNA reads TGTGCCAGCAGCTTAGGGCAGGCTCTCTACAATGAGCAGTTCTTC.

CDR3 bases: TGTGCCAGCAGCTTAGGTCTATCAAGCTCCTACGAGCAGTACTTC. Its translation is CASSLGLSSSYEQYF. V gene TRBV7-8 combines with J gene TRBJ2-7, with D unclear. CDR3 size: 15 residues. Germline V lookup: CDR1 SGHVS, CDR2 FQNEAQ. V lost 1 base and J lost 0, with 10 bases in between.

Note on this clone: Within the sample, other DNA sequences also encode this same CDR3. This chain links TRBV29-1 with TRBJ2-2, with D perhaps matching TRBD2 (6 bases). The CDR3 has 14 amino acids. V lost 6 bases, J lost 0 bases, and 11 bases lay in between. Germline V gives CDR1 SQVTM, CDR2 ANQGSEA. The CDR3, as DNA: TGCAGCGTGGGGGGACTCGCGAACACCGGGGAGCTGTTTTTT. As protein: CSVGGLANTGELFF.

The sample holds one count of this clone. The rearrangement joins TRBV5-1 to TRBJ2-1; 8 bases agree with TRBD1. There are 14 residues in the CDR3. Looked up from germline, CDR1 is SGHRS and CDR2 is YFSETQ. V trimming: 2 bases; J trimming: 9 bases; junction bases outside the gene matches: 7. CDR3 sequence: CASSFIRGRSEQFF. CDR3 in DNA: TGCGCCAGCAGCTTCATCAGGGGGCGGAGTGAGCAGTTCTTC.

The chain is built from TRBV5-8 and TRBJ2-3; TRBD2 matches at 14 bases. The trim removed 5 bases at V and 5 bases at J, leaving 7 bases unmatched. The CDR3 length is 16 residues. Germline CDR1 and CDR2: SGHTS and YDEGEE. The CDR3 region is CASSRGLAGVVDTQYF. The DNA for the CDR3 is TGTGCCAGCAGTCGGGGACTAGCGGGAGTGGTAGATACGCAGTATTTT.

Remarks on this clone: Other DNA sequences in this specimen translate into the identical CDR3. This chain connects TRBV5-1 to TRBJ2-2, with D unresolved. V shed 0 bases and J shed 1 base, with 7 bases lying between them. In germline, CDR1 is SGHRS, CDR2 YFSETQ. There are 15 residues in the CDR3. The CDR3 nucleotides read TGCGCCAGCAGCTTGGGACTCCAGAACACCGGGGAGCTGTTTTTT. Amino acids: CASSLGLQNTGELFF.

This rearrangement joins TRBV6-1 to TRBJ2-3; D gene uncertain. Trimming removed 6 bases at V and 4 bases at J, with 11 bases between. Germline V gene data show CDR1 as MNHNS and CDR2 as SASEGT. This CDR3 spans 13 amino acids. CDR3 sequence reads: CASSPVGSDTQYF. DNA of the CDR3: TGTGCCAGCAGCCCCGTGGGATCAGATACGCAGTATTTT.

V usage is TRBV28 and J usage is TRBJ2-5, with 8 bases matching TRBD2. With 11 bases clipped from V and 0 bases from J, the junction kept 11 bases outside the gene matches. This CDR3 contains 15 residues. Per germline, CDR1 MDHEN and CDR2 SYDVKM. CDR3 amino acids: CARRRTSLYQETQYF. CDR3 nucleotides: TGTGCCCGACGACGGACTAGCTTGTACCAAGAGACCCAGTACTTC.

This clone has at least ten counts. The chain uses TRBV6-5 and TRBJ2-5, with D perhaps TRBD1 (6 bases). This CDR3 spans 13 amino acids. Deletions cut 6 bases from V and 1 base from J, with 9 bases between. Germline CDR1 reads MNHEY; CDR2 reads SVGAGI. In nucleotides, the CDR3 is TGTGCCAGCAGGAGGACAGTCCAAGAGACCCAGTACTTC. Residues: CASRRTVQETQYF.

This clone occurred a few times. This chain joins TRBV6-1 and TRBJ1-5; D unresolved. Trimming took off 1 base at V and 6 bases at J, with 10 bases between the two ends. The CDR3 totals 14 residues. In germline, CDR1 is MNHNS, CDR2 SASEGT. CDR3 amino acids: CASSEGRASQPQHF. Written as DNA, the CDR3 is TGTGCCAGCAGTGAAGGGAGGGCCAGTCAGCCCCAGCATTTT.

The chain carries TRBV5-1 and TRBJ2-3; D may be TRBD1 (5 bases). The CDR3 loop spans 16 amino acids. V was shortened by 6 bases and J by 0 bases, with 17 bases between the two germline ends. Germline CDR1 SGHRS, CDR2 YFSETQ. Here the CDR3 reads CASNPGGAPSTDTQYF. The CDR3 nucleotides read TGCGCCAGCAACCCTGGTGGGGCGCCAAGCACAGATACGCAGTATTTT.

The chain recombines TRBV9 with TRBJ2-5; 7 bases align to TRBD1. Germline V gene lookup returns CDR1 SGDLS and CDR2 YYNGEE. The CDR3 contains 15 residues. J gave up 2 bases and V 4 bases, and 8 bases lay outside the gene matches. In DNA form, the CDR3 reads TGTGCCAGCAGCCCACACCCGGGACAGCAAGAGACCCAGTACTTC. This gives the protein CASSPHPGQQETQYF.

The gene calls are TRBV15 and TRBJ2-1; D call uncertain. Germline V CDR1 and CDR2: LNHNV, YYDKDF (reference sequence). There are 14 residues in the CDR3. The germline V and J ends were trimmed by 1 base and 4 bases, with 8 bases remaining between them. The CDR3 coding sequence is TGTGCCACCAGCAGAGTAGCCCTTTACAATGAGCAGTTCTTC. It encodes CATSRVALYNEQFF.

This clone was counted between two and nine times. The rearrangement joins TRBV7-6 to TRBJ2-2, with 7 positions matching TRBD2. Trimming removed 1 base from V and 1 base from J; junction bases left unmatched: 3. Per germline, CDR1 SGHVS and CDR2 FNYEAQ. CDR3 length equals 16 residues. The CDR3 reads CASSLDGRVNTGELFF. The CDR3 DNA reads as TGTGCCAGCAGCTTAGATGGGAGGGTGAACACCGGGGAGCTGTTTTTT.

The chain uses TRBV29-1 and TRBJ2-2; 14 nucleotides align to TRBD2. Germline V gene data show CDR1 as SQVTM and CDR2 as ANQGSEA. Germline trimming cut 0 bases from V and 6 bases from J; bases unmatched to any gene: 3. This CDR3 is built from 16 residues. The CDR3 reads CSVEDGTSGRSGELFF. DNA of the CDR3: TGCAGCGTTGAAGATGGGACTAGCGGGAGATCCGGGGAGCTGTTTTTT.

This chain uses TRBV15 with TRBJ1-5; D is unresolved. Germline CDR1 LNHNV, CDR2 YYDKDF (reference sequence). The CDR3 contains 14 residues. The V end was cut by 1 base, the J end by 1 base, with 5 bases between. CDR3 sequence (DNA): TGTGCCACCAGCAGAGGCTTAAGCAATCAGCCCCAGCATTTT. Translated: CATSRGLSNQPQHF.

CDR3 protein: CASSFGQGAQFF. The CDR3 nucleotides are TGCGCCAGCAGCTTCGGACAGGGGGCGCAGTTCTTC. The chain couples TRBV5-1 to TRBJ2-1, with 11 bases identical to TRBD1. CDR1 is SGHRS and CDR2 is YFSETQ in the germline V gene. The CDR3 has 12 amino acids. The V gene end was trimmed by 2 bases and the J gene end by 12 bases; junction bases not matched to a gene: 1.

The chain has TRBV5-1 and TRBJ2-5; D unresolved. CDR3 length: 15 residues. Looked up from germline, CDR1 is SGHRS and CDR2 is YFSETQ. Trimming took off 5 bases at V and 0 bases at J, with 14 bases between the two ends. This chain's CDR3 is CASRRIPGYQETQYF. The CDR3 nucleotides are TGCGCCAGCAGGCGCATCCCAGGATACCAAGAGACCCAGTACTTC. Full variable domain (missing parts from reference TRBV5-1 and TRBJ2-5): KAGVTQTPRYLIKTRGQQVTLSCSPISGHRSVSWYQQTPGQGLQFLFEYFSETQRNKGNFPGRFSGRQFSNSRSEMNVSTLELGDSALYLCASRRIPGYQETQYFGPGTRLLVL.

This rearrangement joins TRBV15 to TRBJ1-4; D unresolved. This CDR3 comprises 16 residues. Trimming took off 6 bases at V and 5 bases at J, with 19 bases between the two ends. Germline V gives CDR1 LNHNV, CDR2 YYDKDF (reference sequence). The CDR3 nucleotides read TGTGCCACCAGAGCCCCCACCCAAGTGGGGAATGAAAAACTGTTTTTT. Residues: CATRAPTQVGNEKLFF.

CDR3 bases: TGTGCCAGCAACTCCCGAAGGGGTTCCTACGAGCAGTACTTC. Protein: CASNSRRGSYEQYF. The chain uses TRBV28 and TRBJ2-7; a weak D match, TRBD1 (5 bases). The germline V gene encodes CDR1 MDHEN and CDR2 SYDVKM. The CDR3 spans 14 residues. The V gene lost 7 bases and the J gene lost 1 base, with 14 bases spanning the gap.

The chain uses TRBV7-9 and TRBJ1-6; D may be TRBD1 (5 bases). The CDR3 totals 14 residues. Trimming took 10 bases from V and 7 from J, leaving 17 bases between them. Germline V CDR1 and CDR2: SEHNR, FQNEAQ (reference sequence). CDR3 DNA sequence: TGTGCCACCCAAACCGGGACGGCAAATTCACCCCTCCACTTT. The encoded protein is CATQTGTANSPLHF.